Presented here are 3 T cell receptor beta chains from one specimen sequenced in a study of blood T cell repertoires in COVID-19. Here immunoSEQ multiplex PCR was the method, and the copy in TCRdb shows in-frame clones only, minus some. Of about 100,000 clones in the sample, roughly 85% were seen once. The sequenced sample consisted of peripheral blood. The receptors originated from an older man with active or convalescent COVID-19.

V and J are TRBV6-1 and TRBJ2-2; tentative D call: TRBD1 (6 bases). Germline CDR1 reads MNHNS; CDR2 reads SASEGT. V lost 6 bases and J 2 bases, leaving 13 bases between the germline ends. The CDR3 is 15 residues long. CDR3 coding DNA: TGTGCCAGCAGAAGACTACAGGGAAACACCGGGGAGCTGTTTTTT. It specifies CASRRLQGNTGELFF.

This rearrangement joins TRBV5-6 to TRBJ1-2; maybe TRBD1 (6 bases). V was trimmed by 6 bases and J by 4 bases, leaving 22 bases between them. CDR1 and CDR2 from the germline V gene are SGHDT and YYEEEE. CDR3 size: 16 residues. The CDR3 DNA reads TGTGCCAGCACACCCATGACAGGAACCGACTTCTATGGCTACACCTTC. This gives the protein CASTPMTGTDFYGYTF.

The CDR3 region is CSATGQGQERLSYNEQFF. The CDR3 DNA is TGCAGCGCAACTGGACAGGGCCAAGAGAGGCTCTCCTACAATGAGCAGTTCTTC. The chain couples TRBV29-1 to TRBJ2-1; 8 positions match TRBD1. Looked up from germline, CDR1 is SQVTM and CDR2 is ANQGSEA. This CDR3 is 18 amino acids long. V was pared by 7 bases and J by 0 bases, with 17 bases of the junction left unmatched.